The 21 T cell receptor beta chains listed next were all sequenced from one sample in a study of beta chain features in type 1 diabetes. The sequenced template was cDNA made from the entire isolated RNA. Produced via immunoSEQ multiplex PCR; TCRdb's table is partial and in-frame only. The repertoire includes roughly 150,000 clones, less than 9.5% of them detected once, and 0.55% to 0.75% sits in the top ten. The specimen was central memory CD4+ T cells from blood. These receptors were collected from a man between 18 and 35 years old in good health.

The rearrangement links TRBV7-9 to TRBJ2-3; 7 bases agree with TRBD2. With 2 bases clipped from V and 2 bases from J, the junction kept 7 bases outside the gene matches. Germline-derived CDR1 and CDR2 are SEHNR and FQNEAQ (reference sequence). The CDR3 is made up of 16 amino acids. CDR3 sequence reads: CASSLSSGAYTDTQYF. For the CDR3, the DNA is TGTGCCAGCAGCTTATCCAGCGGGGCCTACACAGATACGCAGTATTTT.

The chain uses TRBV6-5 and TRBJ2-7; D unclear. Per the germline V gene, CDR1 is MNHEY and CDR2 is SVGAGI. V lost 2 bases and J 4 bases, leaving 12 bases between the germline ends. This CDR3 region has 14 residues. The CDR3 nucleotides are TGTGCCAGCAGTTACCGACTCGACCAGTACGAGCAGTACTTC. It translates to CASSYRLDQYEQYF.

The chain joins TRBV7-3 to TRBJ2-1; 11 bases fit TRBD2. CDR1 is SGHTA and CDR2 is FQGTGA in the germline V gene. The CDR3 totals 15 residues. V trimming: 5 bases; J trimming: 4 bases; junction bases outside the gene matches: 4. The CDR3 reads CASSEGTSGYNEQFF. The CDR3 region has the DNA TGTGCCAGCAGCGAAGGGACTAGCGGTTACAATGAGCAGTTCTTC.

This clone has a handful of counts. This chain links TRBV6-5 with TRBJ1-4; D perhaps matches TRBD1 (6 bases). Trimming removed 5 bases at V and 8 bases at J, with 12 bases between. The germline V gene encodes CDR1 MNHEY and CDR2 SVGAGI. The CDR3 is made up of 13 amino acids. The CDR3 DNA is TGTGCCAGCAGTAGGGGGTTTACAGAAAAACTGTTTTTT. Translated: CASSRGFTEKLFF.

This clone was recorded at least ten times. The J gene is TRBJ1-3, the V gene TRBV27, with D hard to call. V lost 8 bases and J 2 bases, leaving 13 bases between the germline ends. Germline V gene sequence: CDR1 MNHEY, CDR2 SMNVEV (reference sequence). The CDR3 runs to 14 residues. The CDR3 reads CASGRGPPGNTIYF. The CDR3 DNA sequence: TGTGCCAGCGGACGAGGGCCACCTGGAAACACCATATATTTT.

The chain carries TRBV4-2 and TRBJ2-3; TRBD2 might be the D (5 bases). The germline V gene encodes CDR1 LGHNA and CDR2 YNFKEQ. Trimming stripped 3 bases from V and 2 bases from J, with 6 bases between. The CDR3 runs 13 residues. In DNA, the CDR3 is TGTGCCAGCAGCCAGGGAGACACAGATACGCAGTATTTT. It specifies CASSQGDTDTQYF.

A word on this clone: The sample contains more than one DNA sequence encoding this CDR3. V and J are TRBV5-1 and TRBJ1-2; 10 bases fit TRBD1. CDR1 SGHRS and CDR2 YFSETQ come from the germline V gene. With V trimmed by 0 bases and J by 6 bases, 2 bases remained unmatched. The CDR3 runs 14 residues. CDR3 sequence (DNA): TGCGCCAGCAGCTTGGGGGACAGGGGTGATGGCTACACCTTC. Encoded protein: CASSLGDRGDGYTF.

The chain is built from TRBV19 and TRBJ2-2; D ambiguous. Germline V gene sequence: CDR1 LNHDA, CDR2 SQIVND (reference sequence). The CDR3 length is 14 residues. Trimming pared 7 bases from V and 0 bases from J, leaving 9 bases between. CDR3 in amino acids: CASMTPSNTGELFF. CDR3 bases: TGTGCCAGTATGACACCATCGAACACCGGGGAGCTGTTTTTT.

J is TRBJ2-2 and V is TRBV18, with 11 bases fitting TRBD2. The ends lost 3 bases at V and 2 bases at J; junction bases unmatched: 8. The CDR3 runs to 18 residues. CDR1 KGHSH and CDR2 LQKENI come from the germline V gene. For the CDR3, the DNA is TGTGCCAGCTCACCCAAAGGGGGACTAGCGGCTAACACCGGGGAGCTGTTTTTT. Encoded protein: CASSPKGGLAANTGELFF. The entire variable domain, with the rest obtained from reference TRBV18 and TRBJ2-2, is as follows: NAGVMQNPRHLVRRRGQEARLRCSPMKGHSHVYWYRQLPEEGLKFMVYLQKENIIDESGMPKERFSAEFPKEGPSILRIQQVVRGDSAAYFCASSPKGGLAANTGELFFGEGSRLTVL.

This clone was seen more than once but under ten times. DNA for the CDR3: TGTGCCAGCAGTCCCCCCCAGGGGACTGAAGCTTTCTTT. This translates into CASSPPQGTEAFF. This chain uses TRBV6-5 with TRBJ1-1; TRBD1 is a possible D gene (6 bases). V lost 5 bases, J lost 5 bases, and 12 bases lay in between. The CDR3 has 13 amino acids. Germline CDR1 MNHEY, CDR2 SVGAGI.

This clone was counted only a few times. The rearrangement joins TRBV7-2 to TRBJ2-2, with 13 bases fitting TRBD2. V trimming: 5 bases; J trimming: 6 bases; junction bases outside the gene matches: 12. The CDR3 sequence is 18 residues long. The germline gives CDR1 SGHTA, CDR2 FQGNSA. The CDR3, as DNA: TGTGCCAGCAGCGAAACTAGCGGGGGGGCCAGTAGGTCCGGGGAGCTGTTTTTT. Amino acid sequence: CASSETSGGASRSGELFF.

The V gene is TRBV5-1, the J gene TRBJ1-1, with D maybe TRBD1 (5 bases). Between the trimmed V and J ends, which lost 0 bases and 1 base, there was a span of 10 bases. Germline CDR1 and CDR2: SGHRS and YFSETQ. The length of the CDR3 is 15 residues. CDR3 sequence reads: CASSLAVQANTEAFF. In DNA, the CDR3 is TGCGCCAGCAGCTTGGCCGTACAGGCGAACACTGAAGCTTTCTTT.

The chain recombines TRBV9 with TRBJ2-1, with D possibly TRBD1 on 5 matching bases. The V end was cut by 0 bases, the J end by 8 bases, with 12 bases between. CDR1 and CDR2 (germline): SGDLS, YYNGEE. This CDR3 spans 14 amino acids. The CDR3 DNA follows: TGTGCCAGCAGCGTAGACAGGTATGCGGATGAGCAGTTCTTC. Amino acids: CASSVDRYADEQFF.

The sample holds a few counts of this clone. This chain uses TRBV27 with TRBJ2-1; 12 bases align to TRBD2. Per the germline V gene, CDR1 is MNHEY and CDR2 is SMNVEV (reference sequence). This CDR3 is built from 19 residues. Trimming removed 8 bases from V and 4 bases from J; junction bases left unmatched: 18. CDR3 protein: CASSNPGLAGLWVYNEQFF. The CDR3 coding sequence is TGTGCCAGCTCTAATCCGGGACTAGCGGGTCTCTGGGTTTACAATGAGCAGTTCTTC.

The chain combines TRBV28 with TRBJ1-5; D might be TRBD1 (6 bases). CDR3 length equals 16 residues. Trimming left V 6 bases short and J 0 bases short, with 15 bases between. Germline assignment: CDR1 MDHEN and CDR2 SYDVKM. CDR3 sequence (DNA): TGTGCCAGCAGATCTTCCGGGACACATAGCAATCAGCCCCAGCATTTT. Translated: CASRSSGTHSNQPQHF. Using reference TRBV28 and TRBJ1-5 for the parts outside the CDR3, the full variable domain is DVKVTQSSRYLVKRTGEKVFLECVQDMDHENMFWYRQDPGLGLRLIYFSYDVKMKEKGDIPEGYSVSREKKERFSLILESASTNQTSMYLCASRSSGTHSNQPQHFGDGTRLSIL.

This clone was counted ten times or more. V and J are TRBV30 and TRBJ1-2; 7 nucleotides match TRBD1. This CDR3 is built from 13 residues. The germline gives CDR1 GTSNPN, CDR2 SVGIG (reference sequence). The V gene end was trimmed by 4 bases and the J gene end by 8 bases; junction bases not matched to a gene: 10. The CDR3 nucleotides are TGTGCCTGGACTGACAGGGAGGACCAGGGCTACACCTTC. Its translation: CAWTDREDQGYTF.

The chain couples TRBV5-4 to TRBJ1-2; 8 positions agree with TRBD1. The CDR3 is 16 residues long. With 0 bases clipped from V and 2 bases from J, the junction kept 6 bases outside the gene matches. The germline V gene has CDR1 SGHNT and CDR2 YYREEE (reference sequence). CDR3 region: CASSLGGRQGNYGYTF. CDR3 DNA: TGTGCCAGCAGCTTGGGGGGTAGACAGGGGAACTATGGCTACACCTTC.

This clone was seen repeatedly, ten times or more. The genes are TRBV28 and TRBJ2-7, with D perhaps TRBD1 (8 bases). The germline CDR1 and CDR2 sequences are MDHEN and SYDVKM. The V end lost 6 bases, the J end lost 2 bases, and 17 bases lay between the germline ends. The CDR3 loop spans 15 amino acids. The CDR3 here is CASRSGTGQPYEQYF. The CDR3 coding sequence is TGTGCCAGCAGAAGCGGGACAGGACAACCCTACGAGCAGTACTTC.

This clone occurred many times. The chain carries TRBV16 and TRBJ1-5; possibly TRBD1 for D (5 bases). Trimming pared 3 bases from V and 5 bases from J, leaving 8 bases between. This CDR3 region has 13 residues. Looked up from germline, CDR1 is KGHSY and CDR2 is FQNENV. The CDR3 sequence: CASSQGGDQPQHF. The CDR3 DNA follows: TGTGCCAGCAGCCAGGGAGGGGATCAGCCCCAGCATTTT. Full variable domain (remainder filled in from reference TRBV16 and TRBJ1-5): GEEVAQTPKHLVRGEGQKAKLYCAPIKGHSYVFWYQQVLKNEFKFLISFQNENVFDETGMPKERFSAKCLPNSPCSLEIQATKLEDSAVYFCASSQGGDQPQHFGDGTRLSIL.

Only a few counts were recorded for this clone. This sequence joins TRBV11-2 and TRBJ1-2; the D gene is possibly TRBD1 (6 bases). The CDR3 totals 14 residues. CDR1 and CDR2 (germline): SGHAT, FQNNGV. Trimming left V 3 bases short and J 3 bases short, with 11 bases between. CDR3 sequence reads: CASSFYSGDYGYTF. The CDR3 DNA is TGTGCCAGCAGCTTCTACTCAGGGGACTATGGCTACACCTTC.

This clone was seen only a few times. The chain joins TRBV27 to TRBJ2-7; maybe TRBD1 (6 bases). V was clipped by 6 bases and J by 2 bases, with 17 bases between them. The CDR3 totals 15 residues. Germline-derived CDR1 and CDR2 are MNHEY and SMNVEV (reference sequence). CDR3 in DNA: TGTGCCAGCAGCTCATCCGGGACACCTACCTACGAGCAGTACTTC. It encodes CASSSSGTPTYEQYF.